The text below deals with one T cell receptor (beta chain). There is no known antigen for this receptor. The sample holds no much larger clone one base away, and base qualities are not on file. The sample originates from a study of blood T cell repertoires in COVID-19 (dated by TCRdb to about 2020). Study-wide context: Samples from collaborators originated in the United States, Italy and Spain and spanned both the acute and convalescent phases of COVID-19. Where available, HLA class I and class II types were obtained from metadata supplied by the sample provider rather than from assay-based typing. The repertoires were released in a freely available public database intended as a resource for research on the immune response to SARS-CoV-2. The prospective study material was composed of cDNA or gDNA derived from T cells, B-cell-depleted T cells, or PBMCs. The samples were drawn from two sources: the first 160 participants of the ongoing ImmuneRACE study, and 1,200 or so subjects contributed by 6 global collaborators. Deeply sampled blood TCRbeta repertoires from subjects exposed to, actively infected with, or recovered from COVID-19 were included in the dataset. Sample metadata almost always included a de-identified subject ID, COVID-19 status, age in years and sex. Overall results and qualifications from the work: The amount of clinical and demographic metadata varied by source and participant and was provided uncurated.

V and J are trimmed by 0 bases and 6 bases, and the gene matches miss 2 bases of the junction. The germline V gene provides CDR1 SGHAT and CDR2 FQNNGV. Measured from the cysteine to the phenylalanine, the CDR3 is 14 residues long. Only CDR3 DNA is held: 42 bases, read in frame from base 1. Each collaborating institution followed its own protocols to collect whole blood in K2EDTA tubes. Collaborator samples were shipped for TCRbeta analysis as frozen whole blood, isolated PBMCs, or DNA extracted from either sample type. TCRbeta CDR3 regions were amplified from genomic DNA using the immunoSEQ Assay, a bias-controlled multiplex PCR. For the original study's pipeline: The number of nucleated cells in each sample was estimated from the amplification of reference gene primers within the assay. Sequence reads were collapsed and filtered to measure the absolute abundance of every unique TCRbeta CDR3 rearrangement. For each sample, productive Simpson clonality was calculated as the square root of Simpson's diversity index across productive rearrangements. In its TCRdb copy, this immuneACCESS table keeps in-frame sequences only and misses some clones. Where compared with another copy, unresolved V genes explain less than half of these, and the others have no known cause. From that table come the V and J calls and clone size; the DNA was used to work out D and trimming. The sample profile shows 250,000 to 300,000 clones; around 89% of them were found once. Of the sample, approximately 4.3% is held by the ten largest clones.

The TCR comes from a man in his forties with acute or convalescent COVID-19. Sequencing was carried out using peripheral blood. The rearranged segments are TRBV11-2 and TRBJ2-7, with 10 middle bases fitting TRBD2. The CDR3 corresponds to CASSLEAGGSEQYF. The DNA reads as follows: TGTGCCAGCAGCTTAGAAGCGGGGGGGTCCGAGCAGTACTTC.